This TCR beta chain was identified in a study of T cells in Graves' hyperthyroidism and ophthalmopathy. In this sample, this clonotype turned up many times. Trimming removed 1 base at V and 7 bases at J, with 10 bases between. CDR1 and CDR2 (germline): MDHEN, SYDVKM. This CDR3 has 13 amino acids. RNA transcripts provided the source from which TCR beta CDR3 regions were amplified. First-round RT-PCR of the TCR CDR3 relied on the HTBI primer set. TCRdb passed the multiplex PCR reads through MiXCR, listing each CDR3 protein once. The table records approximately 690,000 distinct CDR3 sequences, around 21% of them present only once.

The sequence derives from a man aged 25-40 years with Graves' ophthalmopathy. V gene TRBV28 combines with J gene TRBJ1-2; unclear D gene. Sequenced input: blood. The CDR3 loop reads CASSLSIPGGYTF. The CDR3 DNA reads TGTGCCAGCAGTTTATCGATCCCGGGTGGCTACACCTTC.